The following is a T cell receptor beta chain sequence with its context. What it binds is unknown. The data derive from a study of shared clonotypes between healthy human individuals. Study conclusions and caveats: Represented diversity (both genetic and exposure-history) was limited by the small number of donors.

Germline lookup yields CDR1 SGDLS and CDR2 YYNGEE. The germline V and J ends were trimmed by 0 bases and 1 base, with 11 bases remaining between them. CDR3 length equals 16 residues. In the study's own analysis: Filtering differed, since immunoSEQ gave only junction sequences and no quality scores. Only in-frame clones appear in the TCRdb table, and some are missing; sequencing was by immunoSEQ multiplex PCR. Clone size and V and J calls were adopted from that table, with D and trimming inferred from the DNA. This sample has about 490,000 clones, with 76% found just once. The V and J genes are TRBV9 and TRBJ1-3; D gene uncertain. Sequencing was done on a sample of PBMCs. This TCR was sampled from a middle-aged woman in good health. Some clones in this sample may be carry-over from other donors' samples. CDR3 sequence: CASSVDPGRSGNTIYF. Written as DNA, the CDR3 is TGTGCCAGCAGCGTAGATCCGGGGAGGTCTGGAAACACCATATATTTT.